Detailed here is one T cell receptor beta chain. This entry comes from a study of blood T cell repertoires in COVID-19. Across the whole study: Sources were T cells, B-cell-depleted T cells, or PBMCs; the material itself was cDNA or gDNA.

The ends were cut back, 9 bases at V and 7 bases at J, with 15 bases in the middle. This CDR3 has 12 residues. Germline CDR1 and CDR2: SEHNR and FQNEAQ (reference sequence). Method: immunoSEQ multiplex PCR; TCRdb's copy keeps in-frame clones and lacks some. The table lists 160,000 or so clones, around 80% of them singletons. The TCR sequence derives from a woman of 80 years or more with acute or convalescent COVID-19. The sequencing input was peripheral blood. V usage is TRBV7-9 and J usage is TRBJ1-1; D may be TRBD1 (6 bases). The CDR3 region has the DNA TGTGCCAGTCGGGACATCCAAAGTGAAGCTTTCTTT. As protein: CASRDIQSEAFF.